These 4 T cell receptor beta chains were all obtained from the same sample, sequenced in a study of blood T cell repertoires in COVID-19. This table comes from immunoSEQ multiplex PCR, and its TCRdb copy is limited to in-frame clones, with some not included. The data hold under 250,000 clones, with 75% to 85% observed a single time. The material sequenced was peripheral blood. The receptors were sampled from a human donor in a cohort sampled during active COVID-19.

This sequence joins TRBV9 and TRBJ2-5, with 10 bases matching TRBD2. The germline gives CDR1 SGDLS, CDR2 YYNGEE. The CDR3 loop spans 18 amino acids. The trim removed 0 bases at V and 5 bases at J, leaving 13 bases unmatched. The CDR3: CASSVGGSGGQAFETQYF. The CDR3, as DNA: TGTGCCAGCAGCGTAGGTGGTAGCGGGGGGCAGGCGTTCGAGACCCAGTACTTC.

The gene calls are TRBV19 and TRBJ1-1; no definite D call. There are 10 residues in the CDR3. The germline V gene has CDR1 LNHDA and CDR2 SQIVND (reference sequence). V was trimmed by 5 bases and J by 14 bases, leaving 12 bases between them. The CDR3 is CASSSQELFF. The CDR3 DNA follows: TGTGCCAGTAGTTCCCAAGAGCTATTCTTT.

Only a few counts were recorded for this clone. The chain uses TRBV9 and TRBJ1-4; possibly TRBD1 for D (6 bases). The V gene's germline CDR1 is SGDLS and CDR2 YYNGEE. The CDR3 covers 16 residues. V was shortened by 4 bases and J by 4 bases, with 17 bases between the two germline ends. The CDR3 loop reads CASSPRGGVFNEKLFF. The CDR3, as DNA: TGTGCCAGCAGCCCCAGAGGGGGTGTATTTAATGAAAAACTGTTTTTT.

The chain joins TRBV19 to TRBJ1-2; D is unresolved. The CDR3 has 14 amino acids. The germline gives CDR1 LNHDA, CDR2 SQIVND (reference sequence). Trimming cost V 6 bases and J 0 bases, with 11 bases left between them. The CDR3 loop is CASSILSANYGYTF. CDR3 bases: TGTGCCAGTAGCATTCTTTCAGCTAACTATGGCTACACCTTC.